This is a list of T cell receptor beta chains from one sample in a study of blood T cell repertoires in COVID-19. Sequencing was performed with immunoSEQ multiplex PCR; in TCRdb, only in-frame clones are kept and a portion is missing. Counted here are more than 200,000 clones, over 80% occurring once; the ten biggest clones make up approximately 3.7%. The specimen was PBMCs or T cells enriched from blood (not recorded which). The receptors derive from a woman aged 25-40 years who had been exposed to COVID-19. Each CDR3 is given with its conserved first and last residue. D genes are given only for firm matches. Not every row has a clone size; where given, it reads once, few, many or a size class.

>TRBV2|TRBJ1-5|.|once|13
CASMRGGGQPQHF
TGTGCCAGCATGAGGGGGGGTGGTCAGCCCCAGCATTTT
>TRBV5-4|TRBJ2-1|TRBD2|.|16
CASSLRPGLAYNEQFF
TGTGCCAGCAGCTTACGACCGGGACTAGCGTACAATGAGCAGTTCTTC
>TRBV27|TRBJ1-5|TRBD1|.|14
CASRTGVPGQPQHF
TGTGCCAGTCGGACAGGGGTCCCGGGTCAGCCCCAGCATTTT
>TRBV6-5|TRBJ2-2|.|.|13
CASSGGVAGELFF
TGTGCCAGCAGCGGAGGGGTAGCCGGGGAGCTGTTTTTT
>TRBV6-1|TRBJ1-1|.|.|16
CASSESSGGPRTEAFF
TGTGCCAGCAGTGAGTCGTCCGGAGGGCCCCGGACTGAAGCTTTCTTT
>TRBV4-1|TRBJ2-3|TRBD1|.|16
CASSQPTGLSGDTQYF
TGCGCCAGCAGCCAGCCGACAGGGCTTAGTGGAGATACGCAGTATTTT
>TRBV5-4|TRBJ1-4|.|once|14
CASSLGGLNEKLFF
TGTGCCAGCAGCTTGGGTGGACTAAATGAAAAACTGTTTTTT
>TRBV5-1|TRBJ1-4|.|.|15
CASSLGQDPFEKLFF
TGCGCCAGCAGCTTGGGACAGGACCCTTTTGAAAAACTGTTTTTT
>TRBV28|TRBJ2-1|TRBD2|.|16
CASSSTGGPSYNEQFF
TGTGCCAGCAGTTCCACGGGAGGACCCTCCTACAATGAGCAGTTCTTC
>TRBV30|TRBJ1-1|TRBD1|.|15
CAWGKRQGRGTEAFF
TGTGCCTGGGGAAAAAGACAGGGGCGGGGGACTGAAGCTTTCTTT
>TRBV5-5|TRBJ2-7|TRBD2|.|15
CASSWGEGGSYEQYF
TGTGCCAGCAGCTGGGGGGAAGGCGGGAGCTACGAGCAGTACTTC
>TRBV3-1/TRBV3-2|TRBJ2-5|TRBD1|once|14
CASSPGTGGETQYF
TGTGCCAGCAGCCCTGGGACAGGAGGCGAGACCCAGTACTTC
>TRBV5-3|TRBJ2-7|TRBD2|.|18
CARSPYKPGLAGDYEQYF
TGTGCCAGAAGCCCCTACAAACCGGGACTAGCGGGAGACTACGAGCAGTACTTC
>TRBV4-1|TRBJ1-2|.|.|16
CASSQEQGQQFYGYTF
TGCGCCAGCAGCCAAGAACAGGGACAACAATTCTATGGCTACACCTTC
>TRBV9|TRBJ2-3|TRBD2|once|14
CASSSSGYTDTQYF
TGTGCCAGCAGCTCTAGCGGGTACACAGATACGCAGTATTTT
>TRBV6-4|TRBJ2-2|TRBD1|once|16
CASSVTGGTNTGELFF
TGTGCCAGCAGTGTCACAGGGGGCACGAACACCGGGGAGCTGTTTTTT
>TRBV7-9|TRBJ2-1|TRBD2|.|18
CASSLSVRTSYSYNEQFF
TGTGCCAGCAGCTTAAGCGTTAGGACTAGCTACTCCTACAATGAGCAGTTCTTC